A single sample is the source of the 23 T cell receptor beta chains below, sequenced in a study of CD8+CD57+ T cells in acquired aplastic anemia. Genomic DNA constituted the template upon which TCR beta VDJ and CDR3 profiling was performed. TCRdb used MiXCR to reprocess the reads, holding one entry per CDR3 protein. The table has fewer than 150,000 distinct CDR3 sequences, 48% seen once. Source material: sorted CD4+, CD8+, or CD8+CD57+ T cells (not recorded which) from PBMCs. Source of these receptors: a human donor in good health, serving as a control.

The sample holds many counts of this clonotype. The chain carries TRBV6-5 and TRBJ2-3; no reliable D call. Trimming took 0 bases from V and 6 from J, leaving 7 bases between them. CDR1 and CDR2 from the germline V gene are MNHEY and SVGAGI. The CDR3 is 13 amino acids. Here the CDR3 reads CASSYSARDTQYF. CDR3 bases: TGTGCCAGCAGTTACTCGGCGAGGGATACGCAGTATTTT.

In its sample, this clonotype was seen a few times. CDR3 region: CASSTTGETEAFF. CDR3 coding DNA: TGTGCCAGCAGTACGACAGGGGAAACTGAAGCTTTCTTT. The chain links TRBV7-3 to TRBJ1-1; 8 positions match TRBD1. Trimming cost V 6 bases and J 5 bases; bases outside gene matches: 5. This CDR3 contains 13 residues. CDR1 and CDR2 from the germline V gene are SGHTA and FQGTGA.

This clonotype showed up many times. The genes are TRBV5-1 and TRBJ2-7, with TRBD1 as a possible D gene (7 bases). This CDR3 comprises 15 residues. Per germline, CDR1 SGHRS and CDR2 YFSETQ. V was cut by 0 bases and J by 5 bases, with 15 bases left in between. CDR3 amino acids: CASSLAFTGEDEQYF. CDR3 nucleotide sequence: TGCGCCAGCAGCTTGGCCTTCACAGGGGAGGACGAGCAGTACTTC.

The chain carries TRBV15 and TRBJ1-5; D might be TRBD1 (6 bases). The CDR3 has 16 amino acids. From germline, CDR1 is LNHNV and CDR2 YYDKDF (reference sequence). V was pared by 6 bases and J by 2 bases, with 17 bases between. CDR3 residues: CATSRGEGIGNQPQHF. The CDR3 region has the DNA TGTGCCACCAGTAGGGGGGAGGGGATTGGCAATCAGCCCCAGCATTTT.

This clonotype came up a few times. The chain couples TRBV30 to TRBJ1-4, with D uncertain. Germline assignment: CDR1 GTSNPN and CDR2 SVGIG (reference sequence). This CDR3 is built from 17 residues. Trimming shortened V by 5 bases and J by 1 base, and 20 bases separated the two germline ends. CDR3 nucleotide sequence: TGTGCCTGGGCCACAGACATCCAGGAGGGAACTAATGAAAAACTGTTTTTT. It translates to CAWATDIQEGTNEKLFF. Looking up the rest from reference TRBV30 and TRBJ1-4 gives the full variable domain: SQTIHQWPATLVQPVGSPLSLECTVEGTSNPNLYWYRQAAGRGLQLLFYSVGIGQISSEVPQNLSASRPQDRQFILSSKKLLLSDSGFYLCAWATDIQEGTNEKLFFGSGTQLSVL.

With respect to this clonotype: The junction departs from germline at one end; a sequencing error may be responsible. The chain carries TRBV2 and TRBJ1-1; maybe TRBD1 (5 bases). CDR1 and CDR2 (germline): SNHLY, FYNNEI. The CDR3 totals 14 residues. CDR3 protein: CASTQESGNTEAFF. DNA of the CDR3: TGTGCCAGCACACAGGAGTCTGGAAACACTGAGGCTTTCTTT.

This clonotype was seen at least ten times. V gene TRBV18 combines with J gene TRBJ2-7; 12 nucleotides agree with TRBD1. This CDR3 has 14 amino acids. V lost 6 bases and J lost 7; bases outside the gene matches: 7. Germline loops: CDR1 KGHSH, CDR2 LQKENI. The CDR3 DNA follows: TGTGCCAGCTCTCCGGGACAGGGGGCTGGGGAGCAGTACTTC. It codes for CASSPGQGAGEQYF.

This clonotype was found many times. The chain joins TRBV20-1 to TRBJ2-1, with TRBD1 as a possible D gene (5 bases). The CDR3 extends over 16 amino acids. Germline V gene data show CDR1 as DFQATT and CDR2 as SNEGSKA (reference sequence). V gave up 0 bases and J gave up 6 bases, with 18 bases separating them. The CDR3 DNA is TGCAGTGCTAGAGATTTGCAGGGTTTGAGGATCAATGAGCAGTTCTTC. It codes for CSARDLQGLRINEQFF.

This clonotype occurred many times. The J gene is TRBJ1-3, the V gene TRBV19, with D hard to call. This CDR3 comprises 13 residues. Germline V gives CDR1 LNHDA, CDR2 SQIVND (reference sequence). V lost 5 bases and J lost 0, with 5 bases in between. In nucleotides, the CDR3 is TGTGCCAGTAGTCTCAACTCTGGAAACACCATATATTTT. Its protein is CASSLNSGNTIYF.

The rearrangement uses TRBV6-5 and TRBJ2-4, with a weak D call TRBD1 (6 bases). V was trimmed by 6 bases and J by 3 bases, leaving 12 bases between them. CDR3 length: 14 amino acids. Germline CDR1 and CDR2: MNHEY and SVGAGI. The CDR3 loop reads CASSPTGNKNIQYF. The CDR3 DNA is TGTGCCAGCAGCCCTACAGGGAACAAAAACATTCAGTACTTC.

A note on this clonotype: Mismatch with germline at one junction end may stem from a read error. V gene TRBV20-1 combines with J gene TRBJ1-5, with TRBD1 as a possible D gene (6 bases). The CDR3 is made up of 14 amino acids. The germline V gene has CDR1 DFQATT and CDR2 SNEGSKA (reference sequence). CDR3: CSATQGHSNRPQHF. The CDR3 nucleotides are TGCAGTGCTACCCAGGGACACAGCAATCGGCCCCAGCATTTT.

This clonotype appeared many times. J is TRBJ2-7 and V is TRBV3-1; D unclear. The CDR3 totals 13 residues. V was shortened by 0 bases and J by 3 bases, with 6 bases between the two germline ends. Germline-derived CDR1 and CDR2 are LGHDT and YNNKEL (reference sequence). CDR3 amino acids: CASSQETNYEQYF. CDR3 bases: TGTGCCAGCAGCCAAGAAACAAACTACGAGCAGTACTTC.

This clonotype was counted at least ten times. A read error may account for a junction end that differs from germline. This sequence joins TRBV10-1 and TRBJ1-1, with 10 bases that match TRBD1. From germline, CDR1 is WNHNN and CDR2 SYGVQD (reference sequence). This CDR3 comprises 13 residues. CDR3 in amino acids: CPVATGGESEAFF. CDR3 coding DNA: TGTCCGGTGGCGACAGGGGGCGAGTCTGAAGCTTTCTTT.

This clonotype was found many times. V usage is TRBV9 and J usage is TRBJ2-5; D unclear. Per the germline V gene, CDR1 is SGDLS and CDR2 is YYNGEE. Between the trimmed V and J ends, which lost 4 bases and 5 bases, there was a span of 9 bases. CDR3 length: 12 amino acids. The CDR3 sequence: CASSNSRETQYF. The CDR3 nucleotides are TGTGCCAGCAGCAACTCAAGGGAGACCCAGTACTTC.

This clonotype has ten or more counts. This chain connects TRBV7-2 to TRBJ2-5; 16 bases map to TRBD2. V dropped 1 base and J dropped 5; count of bases not matched to a gene: 7. Germline-derived CDR1 and CDR2 are SGHTA and FQGNSA. The CDR3 is 18 residues long. The CDR3 here is CASSLVGTSGGARETQYF. The DNA for the CDR3 is TGTGCCAGCAGCTTAGTAGGGACTAGCGGGGGGGCCAGGGAGACCCAGTACTTC. Variable domain in full (rest from reference TRBV7-2 and TRBJ2-5): GAGVSQSPSNKVTEKGKDVELRCDPISGHTALYWYRQSLGQGLEFLIYFQGNSAPDKSGLPSDRFSAERTGGSVSTLTIQRTQQEDSAVYLCASSLVGTSGGARETQYFGPGTRLLVL.

The rearrangement joins TRBV29-1 to TRBJ1-1; 7 positions agree with TRBD1. The germline CDR1 and CDR2 sequences are SQVTM and ANQGSEA. The CDR3 contains 13 residues. The trim removed 3 bases at V and 4 bases at J, leaving 5 bases unmatched. The CDR3 here is CSVDWQGGTEAFF. CDR3 coding DNA: TGCAGCGTTGATTGGCAGGGGGGCACTGAAGCTTTCTTT.

V gene TRBV29-1 combines with J gene TRBJ2-7, with D maybe TRBD2 (6 bases). The CDR3 consists of 12 residues. Germline CDR1 reads SQVTM; CDR2 reads ANQGSEA. V lost 5 bases and J 4 bases, leaving 12 bases between the germline ends. The CDR3 nucleotides are TGCAGCGTTAGAGGGGCGGGGTACGAGCAGTACTTC. Its translation is CSVRGAGYEQYF.

As for this clonotype: Given a much more abundant clone one base away, this may be a read error. The gene calls are TRBV6-2 or TRBV6-3 and TRBJ2-3, with D unclear. With 2 bases removed from V and 2 bases from J, the gap between germline ends came to 8 bases. This CDR3 region has 14 residues. The germline CDR1 and CDR2 sequences are MNHEY and SVGEGT. DNA of the CDR3: TGTGCCAGCAGTTACGAGGCTAACACAGATACGCAGTATTTT. Amino acid sequence: CASSYEANTDTQYF.

For this clonotype: A read error may explain this, as a much larger clone is one base away. J is TRBJ1-2 and V is TRBV5-1, with a possible D match to TRBD1 (5 bases). Germline V lookup: CDR1 SGHRS, CDR2 YFSETQ. This CDR3 region has 13 residues. CDR3 sequence (DNA): TGCGCCAGCAGCCCGCGACAGCGCTATAGCTACACCTTC. Its translation is CASSPRQRYSYTF.

This clonotype was seen only a few times. The CDR3 reads CASSPPGTGYYEQYF. The CDR3 coding sequence is TGTGCCAGCAGCCCACCAGGGACAGGCTACTACGAGCAGTACTTC. This chain connects TRBV9 to TRBJ2-7; 8 bases are shared with TRBD1. V gave up 4 bases and J gave up 3 bases; unmatched junction bases: 9. Looked up from germline, CDR1 is SGDLS and CDR2 is YYNGEE. The CDR3 is 15 residues long.

The table lists this clonotype with a few counts. This sequence joins TRBV11-1 and TRBJ1-3; 8 bases line up with TRBD1. The germline gives CDR1 SGHAT, CDR2 FQDESV (reference sequence). The CDR3 totals 18 residues. The V gene end was trimmed by 4 bases and the J gene end by 1 base; junction bases not matched to a gene: 12. The CDR3 is CASSSPPVRGQSGNTIYF. CDR3 nucleotides: TGTGCCAGCAGCTCACCACCTGTCAGGGGGCAATCTGGAAACACCATATATTTT. Using reference TRBV11-1 and TRBJ1-3 for the parts outside the CDR3, the full variable domain is EAEVAQSPRYKITEKSQAVAFWCDPISGHATLYWYRQILGQGPELLVQFQDESVVDDSQLPKDRFSAERLKGVDSTLKIQPAELGDSAMYLCASSSPPVRGQSGNTIYFGEGSWLTVV.

This clonotype was detected many times. The chain carries TRBV3-1 and TRBJ1-6; tentative D call: TRBD1 (5 bases). The CDR3 totals 14 residues. Per germline, CDR1 LGHDT and CDR2 YNNKEL (reference sequence). With 0 bases removed from V and 9 bases from J, the gap between germline ends came to 9 bases. The CDR3 reads CASSQDGGGSPLHF. CDR3 bases: TGTGCCAGCAGCCAAGATGGCGGGGGTTCACCCCTCCACTTT.

This clonotype came up a few times. V gene TRBV20-1 combines with J gene TRBJ2-7, with 7 bases that match TRBD2. Germline CDR1 is DFQATT and CDR2 is SNEGSKA (reference sequence). Trimming cost V 4 bases and J 2 bases; bases outside gene matches: 5. The CDR3 has 13 amino acids. The CDR3 reads CSAKGRGAYEQYF. CDR3 nucleotides: TGCAGTGCTAAGGGGAGGGGAGCCTACGAGCAGTACTTC.